The T cell receptor (beta chain) described here comes from a study of T cells in Graves' hyperthyroidism and ophthalmopathy. Study-level information: Peripheral blood specimens were obtained at initial diagnosis, prior to any treatment.

Germline V lookup: CDR1 SGHVS, CDR2 FQNEAQ. Trimming stripped 5 bases from V and 7 bases from J, with 14 bases between. The CDR3 runs to 14 residues. The source material, RNA transcripts, was used to amplify TCR beta CDR3 regions. In the first-round RT-PCR of the TCR CDR3, the HTBI primer set was used. In TCRdb, the multiplex PCR reads were re-called with MiXCR into one record per CDR3 protein. The data contain around 290,000 distinct CDR3 sequences, roughly 13% of them singletons. This clonotype occurred a few times. Sequenced input: blood. This chain connects TRBV7-8 to TRBJ1-4; D is ambiguous. The sequence was collected from a woman in her thirties or forties with Graves' hyperthyroidism. The DNA for the CDR3 is TGTGCCAGCAGCGACGCGGCGTGGTCTGAAAAACTGTTTTTT. It yields the protein CASSDAAWSEKLFF.